The clone carrying this T cell receptor beta chain has a count of ten or more. The V end lost 4 bases, the J end lost 0 bases, and 11 bases lay between the germline ends. This CDR3 region has 16 residues. Germline lookup yields CDR1 KGHDR and CDR2 SFDVKD. This sample was taken from a study of T cells in Graves' hyperthyroidism and ophthalmopathy. TCR beta CDR3 region amplification was performed from RNA transcripts. The TCR CDR3 was amplified in a first-round RT-PCR using the HTBI primer set. TCRdb reprocessed the multiplex PCR reads via MiXCR and lists one record per CDR3 protein. The sample has about 320,000 distinct CDR3 sequences, approximately 16% seen once.

This TCR derives from a young man with Graves' hyperthyroidism. The chain carries TRBV24-1 and TRBJ2-2, with D possibly TRBD1 on 5 matching bases. The sequencing input was blood. The CDR3, as DNA: TGTGCCACCAGTGAGGATGGACAAACGAACACCGGGGAGCTGTTTTTT. Its protein is CATSEDGQTNTGELFF.